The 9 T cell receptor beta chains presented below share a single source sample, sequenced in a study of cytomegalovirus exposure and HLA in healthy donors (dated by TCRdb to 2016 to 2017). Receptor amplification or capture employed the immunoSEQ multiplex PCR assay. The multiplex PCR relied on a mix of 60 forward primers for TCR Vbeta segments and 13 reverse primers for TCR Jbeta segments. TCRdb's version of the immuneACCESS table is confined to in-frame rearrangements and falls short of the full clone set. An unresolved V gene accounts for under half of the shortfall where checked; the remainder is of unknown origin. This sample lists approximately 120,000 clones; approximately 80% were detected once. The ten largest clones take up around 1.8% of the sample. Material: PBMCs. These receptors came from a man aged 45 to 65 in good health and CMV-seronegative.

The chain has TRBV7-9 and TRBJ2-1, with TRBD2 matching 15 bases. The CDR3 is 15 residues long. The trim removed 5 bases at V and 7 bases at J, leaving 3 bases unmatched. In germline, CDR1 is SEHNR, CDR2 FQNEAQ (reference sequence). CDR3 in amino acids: CASSRTSGGANEQFF. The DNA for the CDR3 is TGTGCCAGCAGCCGGACTAGCGGGGGGGCAAATGAGCAGTTCTTC.

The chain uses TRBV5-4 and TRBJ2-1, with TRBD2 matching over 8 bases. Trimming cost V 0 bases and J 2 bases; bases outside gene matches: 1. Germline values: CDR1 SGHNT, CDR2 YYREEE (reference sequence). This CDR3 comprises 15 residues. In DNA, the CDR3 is TGTGCCAGCAGCTTGGCCGGGGGGGCCTACAATGAGCAGTTCTTC. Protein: CASSLAGGAYNEQFF. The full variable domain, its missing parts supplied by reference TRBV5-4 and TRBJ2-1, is ETGVTQSPTHLIKTRGQQVTLRCSSQSGHNTVSWYQQALGQGPQFIFQYYREEENGRGNFPPRFSGLQFPNYSSELNVNALELDDSALYLCASSLAGGAYNEQFFGPGTRLTVL.

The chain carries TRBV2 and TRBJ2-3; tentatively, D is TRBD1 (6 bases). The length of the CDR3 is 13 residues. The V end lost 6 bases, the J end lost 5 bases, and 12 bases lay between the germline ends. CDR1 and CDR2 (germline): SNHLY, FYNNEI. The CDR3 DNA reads TGTGCCAGCAGGACAGGAGTAGTAGATACGCAGTATTTT. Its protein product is CASRTGVVDTQYF.

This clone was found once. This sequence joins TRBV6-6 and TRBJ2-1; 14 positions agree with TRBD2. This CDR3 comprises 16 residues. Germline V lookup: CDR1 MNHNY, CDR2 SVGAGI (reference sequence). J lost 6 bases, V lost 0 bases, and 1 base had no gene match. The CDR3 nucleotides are TGTGCCAGCAGTTACTCAGGACTAGCGGGGGGCAATGAGCAGTTCTTC. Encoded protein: CASSYSGLAGGNEQFF.

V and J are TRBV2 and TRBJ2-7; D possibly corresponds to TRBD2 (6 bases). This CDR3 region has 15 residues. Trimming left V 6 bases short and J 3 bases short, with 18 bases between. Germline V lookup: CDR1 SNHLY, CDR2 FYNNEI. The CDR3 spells CASRGVQADYYEQYV. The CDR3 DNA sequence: TGTGCCAGCAGAGGGGTACAGGCGGACTACTACGAGCAGTACGTC.

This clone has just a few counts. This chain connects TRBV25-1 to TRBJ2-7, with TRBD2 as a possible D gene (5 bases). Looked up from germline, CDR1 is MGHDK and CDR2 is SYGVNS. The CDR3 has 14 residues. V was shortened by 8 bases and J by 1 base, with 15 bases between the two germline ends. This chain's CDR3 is CASGREGGSYEQYF. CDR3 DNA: TGTGCCAGCGGCCGGGAAGGTGGGTCCTACGAGCAGTACTTC.

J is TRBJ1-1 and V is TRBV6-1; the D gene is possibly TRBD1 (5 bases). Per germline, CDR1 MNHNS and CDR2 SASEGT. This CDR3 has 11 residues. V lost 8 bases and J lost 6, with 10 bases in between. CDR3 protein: CASHRGSEAFF. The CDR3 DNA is TGTGCCAGCCACCGGGGGTCTGAAGCTTTCTTT.

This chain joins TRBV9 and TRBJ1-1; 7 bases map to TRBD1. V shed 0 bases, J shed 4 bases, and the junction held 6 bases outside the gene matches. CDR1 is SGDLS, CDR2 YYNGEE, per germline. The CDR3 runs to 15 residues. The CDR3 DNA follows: TGTGCCAGCAGCGTAGTTTCAGGGGGTATCACTGAAGCTTTCTTT. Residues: CASSVVSGGITEAFF.

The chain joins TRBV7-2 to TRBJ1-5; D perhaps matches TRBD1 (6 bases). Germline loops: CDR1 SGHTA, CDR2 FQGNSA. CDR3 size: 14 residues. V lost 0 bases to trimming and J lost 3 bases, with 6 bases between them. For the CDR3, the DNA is TGTGCCAGCAGCTTAGCGGGACACAATCAGCCCCAGCATTTT. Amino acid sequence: CASSLAGHNQPQHF.